This TCR beta chain was recovered during a study of T cell changes during pregnancy in multiple sclerosis. This clone came up once. The CDR3 contains 15 residues. V lost 1 base and J lost 1; bases outside the gene matches: 4. Germline V gives CDR1 GTSNPN, CDR2 SVGIG (reference sequence). The table came from immunoSEQ multiplex PCR; TCRdb's copy has only in-frame clones and leaves some out. The repertoire holds over 50,000 clones, 85% to 95% seen once, with around 0.25% in the top ten. Sequenced here: CD4+ T cells from peripheral blood mononuclear cells, sampled in the third trimester of pregnancy. The chain combines TRBV30 with TRBJ1-5, with 7 bases that match TRBD1. The sequence was collected from a female donor with multiple sclerosis, enrolled in a pregnancy study. Here the CDR3 reads CAWSAQGQSNQPQHF. CDR3 bases: TGTGCCTGGAGTGCCCAGGGACAGAGCAATCAGCCCCAGCATTTT. The full variable domain, its missing parts supplied by reference TRBV30 and TRBJ1-5, is SQTIHQWPATLVQPVGSPLSLECTVEGTSNPNLYWYRQAAGRGLQLLFYSVGIGQISSEVPQNLSASRPQDRQFILSSKKLLLSDSGFYLCAWSAQGQSNQPQHFGDGTRLSIL.